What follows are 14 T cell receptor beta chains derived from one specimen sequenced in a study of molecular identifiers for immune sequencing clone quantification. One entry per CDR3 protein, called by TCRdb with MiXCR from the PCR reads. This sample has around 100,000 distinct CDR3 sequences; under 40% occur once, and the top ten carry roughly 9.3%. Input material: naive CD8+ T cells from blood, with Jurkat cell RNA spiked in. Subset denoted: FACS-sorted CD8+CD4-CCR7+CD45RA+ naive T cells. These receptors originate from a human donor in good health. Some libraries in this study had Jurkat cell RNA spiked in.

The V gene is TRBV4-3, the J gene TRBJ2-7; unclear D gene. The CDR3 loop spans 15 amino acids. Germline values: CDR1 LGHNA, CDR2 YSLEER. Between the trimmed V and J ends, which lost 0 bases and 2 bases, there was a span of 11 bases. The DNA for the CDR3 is TGCGCCAGCAGCCAAGAAGGCCCAGGCGCCTACGAGCAGTACTTC. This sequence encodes CASSQEGPGAYEQYF.

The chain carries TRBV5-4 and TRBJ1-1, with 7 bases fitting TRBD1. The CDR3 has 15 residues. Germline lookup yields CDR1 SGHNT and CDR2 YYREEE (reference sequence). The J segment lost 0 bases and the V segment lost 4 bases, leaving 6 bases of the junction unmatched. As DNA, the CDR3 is TGTGCCAGCAGCGGGGGGACAGCTTTGAACACTGAAGCTTTCTTT. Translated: CASSGGTALNTEAFF.

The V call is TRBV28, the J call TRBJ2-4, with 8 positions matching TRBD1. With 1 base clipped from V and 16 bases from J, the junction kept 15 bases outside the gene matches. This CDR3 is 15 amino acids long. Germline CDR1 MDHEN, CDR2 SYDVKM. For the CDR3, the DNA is TGTGCCAGCAGTTTATATTCCGACCCCGGGACAGGTTTTTACTTC. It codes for CASSLYSDPGTGFYF.

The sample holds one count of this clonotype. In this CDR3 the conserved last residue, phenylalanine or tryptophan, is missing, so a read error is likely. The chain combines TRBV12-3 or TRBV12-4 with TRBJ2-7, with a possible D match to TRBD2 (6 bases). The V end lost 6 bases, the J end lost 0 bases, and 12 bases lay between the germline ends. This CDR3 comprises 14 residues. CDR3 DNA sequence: TGTGCCAGCAGCCCGGACGGGAGCTCCTACGAGCAGTACATC. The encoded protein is CASSPDGSSYEQYI.

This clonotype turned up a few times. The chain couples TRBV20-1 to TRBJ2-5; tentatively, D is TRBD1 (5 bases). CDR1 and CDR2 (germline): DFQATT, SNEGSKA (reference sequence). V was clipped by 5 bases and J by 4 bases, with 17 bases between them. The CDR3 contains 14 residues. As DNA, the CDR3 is TGCAGTGCTCCTCTGACAGTACCGGGAGAGACCCAGTACTTC. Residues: CSAPLTVPGETQYF.

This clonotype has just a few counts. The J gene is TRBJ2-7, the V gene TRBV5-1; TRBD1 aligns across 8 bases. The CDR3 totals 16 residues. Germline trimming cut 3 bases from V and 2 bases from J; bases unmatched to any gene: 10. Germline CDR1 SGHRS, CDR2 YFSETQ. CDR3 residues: CASSYYPGQGTYEQYF. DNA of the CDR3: TGCGCCAGCAGCTACTACCCAGGACAGGGCACCTACGAGCAGTACTTC.

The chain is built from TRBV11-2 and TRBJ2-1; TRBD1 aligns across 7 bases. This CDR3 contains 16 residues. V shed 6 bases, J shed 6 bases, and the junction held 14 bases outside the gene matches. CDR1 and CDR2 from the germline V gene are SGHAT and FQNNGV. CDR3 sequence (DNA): TGTGCCAGCAGTTCCCCTCCCGACAGGGTGGGCAATGAGCAGTTCTTC. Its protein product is CASSSPPDRVGNEQFF.

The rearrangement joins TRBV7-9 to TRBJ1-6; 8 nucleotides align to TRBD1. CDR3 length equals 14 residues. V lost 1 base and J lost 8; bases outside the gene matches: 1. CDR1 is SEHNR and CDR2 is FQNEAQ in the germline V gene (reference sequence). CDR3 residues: CASSLVQGDSPLHF. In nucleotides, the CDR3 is TGTGCCAGCAGCTTAGTACAGGGGGATTCACCCCTCCACTTT.

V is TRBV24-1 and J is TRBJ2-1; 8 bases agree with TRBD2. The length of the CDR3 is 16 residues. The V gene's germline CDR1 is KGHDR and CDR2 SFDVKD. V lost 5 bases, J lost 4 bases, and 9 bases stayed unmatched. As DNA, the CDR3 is TGTGCCACCAGTGCTGACAGCGGGAGAGGGTACAATGAGCAGTTCTTC. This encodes CATSADSGRGYNEQFF.

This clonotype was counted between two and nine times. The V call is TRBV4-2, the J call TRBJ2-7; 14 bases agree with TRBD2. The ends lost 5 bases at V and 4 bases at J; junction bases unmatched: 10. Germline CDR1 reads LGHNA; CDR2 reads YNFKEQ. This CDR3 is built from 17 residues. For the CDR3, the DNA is TGTGCCAGCAGCGAAACGGGACTAGCGGGAGACAGGTACGAGCAGTACTTC. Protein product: CASSETGLAGDRYEQYF.

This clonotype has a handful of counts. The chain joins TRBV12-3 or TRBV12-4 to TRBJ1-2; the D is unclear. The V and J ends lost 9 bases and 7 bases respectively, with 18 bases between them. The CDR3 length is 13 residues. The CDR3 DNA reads TGTGCCAGTGGTCCGGGTATGCTTGGTGGCTACACCTTC. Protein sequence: CASGPGMLGGYTF.

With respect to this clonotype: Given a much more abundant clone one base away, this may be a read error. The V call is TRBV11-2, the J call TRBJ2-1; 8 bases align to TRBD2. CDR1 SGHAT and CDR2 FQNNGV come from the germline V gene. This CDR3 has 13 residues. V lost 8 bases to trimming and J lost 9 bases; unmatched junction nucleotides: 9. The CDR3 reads CASLLSGSGEQFF. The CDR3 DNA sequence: TGTGCCAGCCTCCTAAGCGGGAGCGGTGAGCAGTTCTTC.

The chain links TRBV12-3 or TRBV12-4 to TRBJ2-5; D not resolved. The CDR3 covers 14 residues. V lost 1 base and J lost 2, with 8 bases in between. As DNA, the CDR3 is TGTGCCAGCAGTTTAGAGTCAGGACAAGAGACCCAGTACTTC. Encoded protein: CASSLESGQETQYF.

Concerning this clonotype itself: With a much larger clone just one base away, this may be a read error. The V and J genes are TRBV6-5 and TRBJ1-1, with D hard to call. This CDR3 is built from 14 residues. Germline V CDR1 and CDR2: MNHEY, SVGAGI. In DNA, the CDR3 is TGTGCCAGCTGTTACGGAGGAATGAACACTGAAGCTTTCTTT. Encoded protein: CASCYGGMNTEAFF.